This T cell receptor (beta chain) was identified in a study of T-cell memory formation after mild COVID-19. General study results and limits: Some clones that responded turned up in pre-infection memory, which suggests that cross-reactive memory joined in. Of the contracting clones, CD4+ ones lay mainly in CM and EM, and CD8+ ones in EMRA. Among clones contracting day 15 to 85, CD4/CD8 was balanced, whereas later expanders leaned CD4+.

The V and J ends lost 1 base and 1 base respectively, with 10 bases between them. CDR1 and CDR2 from the germline V gene are LNHDA and SQIVND (reference sequence). This CDR3 contains 15 residues. This clonotype was seen a few times. Its antigen is currently unknown. TCRdb reprocessed the 5' RACE reads via MiXCR and lists one record per CDR3 protein. The table has 350,000 to 500,000 distinct CDR3 sequences, around 19% seen once. The sample taken for sequencing was PBMCs or a T cell subset sorted from them (not recorded which). The receptor was isolated from an adult woman who had mild COVID-19 (a few samples of this study predate the infection). Cell type and time point are not known. This chain links TRBV19 with TRBJ1-1; D is unresolved. DNA of the CDR3: TGTGCCAGTAGTATAGTTTGGGCCCCGAACACTGAAGCTTTCTTT. Its translation: CASSIVWAPNTEAFF.